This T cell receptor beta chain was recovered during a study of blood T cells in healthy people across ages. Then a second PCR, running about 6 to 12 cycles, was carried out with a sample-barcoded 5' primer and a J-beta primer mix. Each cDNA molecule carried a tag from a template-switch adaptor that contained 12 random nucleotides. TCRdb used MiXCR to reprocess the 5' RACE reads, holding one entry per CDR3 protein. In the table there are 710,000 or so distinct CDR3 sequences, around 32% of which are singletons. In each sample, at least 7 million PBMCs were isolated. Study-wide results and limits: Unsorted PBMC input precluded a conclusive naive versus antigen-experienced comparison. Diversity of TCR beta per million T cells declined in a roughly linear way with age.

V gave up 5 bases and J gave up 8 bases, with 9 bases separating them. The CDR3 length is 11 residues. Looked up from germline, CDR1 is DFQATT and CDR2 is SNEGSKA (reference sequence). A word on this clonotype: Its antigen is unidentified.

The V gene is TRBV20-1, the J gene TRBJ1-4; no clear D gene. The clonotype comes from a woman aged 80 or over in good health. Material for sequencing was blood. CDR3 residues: CSAGGLEKLFF. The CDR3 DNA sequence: TGCAGTGCTGGCGGGTTAGAAAAACTGTTTTTT.